Listed below are T cell receptor beta chains from one sample, sequenced in a study of blood T cell repertoires in COVID-19. Assay: immunoSEQ multiplex PCR; the TCRdb copy retains only in-frame clones and omits some. The table has about 170,000 clones, roughly 86% seen once; the top ten hold roughly 7.3%. Sequencing was done on a sample of peripheral blood. All receptors come from a woman aged 80 or over in a cohort sampled during active or convalescent COVID-19. Each CDR3 is given with its conserved first and last residue. Fields, in order: D gene, clone size, J gene, V gene, CDR3 protein, CDR3 DNA. The D gene is left open where the match is weak. For some rows the clone size is stated as once, few or many, or as a class when expanded; others skip it.

d_gene: TRBD1
abundance: NA
j_gene: TRBJ1-5
v_gene: TRBV6-2/TRBV6-3
CDR3aa: CASSTDRGRRPQHF
CDR3nt: TGTGCCAGCAGTACCGACAGGGGCCGCCGGCCCCAGCATTTT

d_gene: TRBD2
abundance: NA
j_gene: TRBJ2-1
v_gene: TRBV11-3
CDR3aa: CASSLRIEAGGHNEQFF
CDR3nt: TGTGCCAGCAGCTTAAGGATTGAGGCGGGGGGCCATAATGAGCAGTTCTTC

d_gene: NA
abundance: once
j_gene: TRBJ2-5
v_gene: TRBV6-6
CDR3aa: CASSYSAAQYF
CDR3nt: TGTGCCAGCAGTTACTCGGCCGCCCAGTACTTC

d_gene: TRBD1
abundance: NA
j_gene: TRBJ1-5
v_gene: TRBV7-9
CDR3aa: CASSLTGGNQPQHF
CDR3nt: TGTGCCAGCAGCCTCACAGGGGGAAATCAGCCCCAGCATTTT

d_gene: NA
abundance: NA
j_gene: TRBJ1-1
v_gene: TRBV5-5
CDR3aa: CASTRDTEAFF
CDR3nt: TGTGCCAGCACTCGGGACACTGAAGCTTTCTTT

d_gene: NA
abundance: NA
j_gene: TRBJ1-4
v_gene: TRBV6-5
CDR3aa: CASRSGTGLEKLFF
CDR3nt: TGTGCCAGCAGGTCCGGGACGGGACTGGAAAAACTGTTTTTT

d_gene: NA
abundance: NA
j_gene: TRBJ2-1
v_gene: TRBV18
CDR3aa: CASSETTGNYNEQFF
CDR3nt: TGTGCCAGCTCAGAAACGACAGGAAACTACAATGAGCAGTTCTTC

d_gene: NA
abundance: NA
j_gene: TRBJ1-2
v_gene: TRBV6-1
CDR3aa: CASSDVRSYGYTF
CDR3nt: TGTGCCAGCAGTGACGTCAGAAGCTATGGCTACACCTTC

d_gene: TRBD2
abundance: once
j_gene: TRBJ2-2
v_gene: TRBV10-1
CDR3aa: CASSDWGLAGQNANTGELFF
CDR3nt: TGCGCCAGCAGCGACTGGGGACTAGCGGGACAAAACGCGAACACCGGGGAGCTGTTTTTT

d_gene: TRBD2
abundance: NA
j_gene: TRBJ2-5
v_gene: TRBV7-9
CDR3aa: CASSSAGLAGSETQYF
CDR3nt: TGTGCCAGCAGCTCCGCAGGACTAGCGGGTTCTGAGACCCAGTACTTC

d_gene: NA
abundance: few
j_gene: TRBJ2-2
v_gene: TRBV7-9
CDR3aa: CASSLGGYNTGELFF
CDR3nt: TGTGCCAGCAGCTTAGGCGGCTATAACACCGGGGAGCTGTTTTTT

d_gene: NA
abundance: NA
j_gene: TRBJ1-1
v_gene: TRBV6-5
CDR3aa: CASRAPTEAFF
CDR3nt: TGTGCCAGCAGAGCCCCCACTGAAGCTTTCTTT

d_gene: NA
abundance: NA
j_gene: TRBJ1-5
v_gene: TRBV6-1
CDR3aa: CASSEAEVQPQHF
CDR3nt: TGTGCCAGCAGTGAAGCAGAGGTTCAGCCCCAGCATTTT